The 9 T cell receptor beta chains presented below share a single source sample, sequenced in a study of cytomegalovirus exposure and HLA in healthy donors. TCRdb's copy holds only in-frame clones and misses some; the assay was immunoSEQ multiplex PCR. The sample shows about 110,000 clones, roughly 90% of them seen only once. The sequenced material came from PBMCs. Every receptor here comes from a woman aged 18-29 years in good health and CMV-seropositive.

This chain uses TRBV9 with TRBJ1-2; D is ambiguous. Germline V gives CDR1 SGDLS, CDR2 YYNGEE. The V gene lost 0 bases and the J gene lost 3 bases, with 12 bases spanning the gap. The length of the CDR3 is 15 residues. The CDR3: CASSVGTSIYYGYTF. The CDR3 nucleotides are TGTGCCAGCAGCGTAGGTACCTCTATCTACTATGGCTACACCTTC.

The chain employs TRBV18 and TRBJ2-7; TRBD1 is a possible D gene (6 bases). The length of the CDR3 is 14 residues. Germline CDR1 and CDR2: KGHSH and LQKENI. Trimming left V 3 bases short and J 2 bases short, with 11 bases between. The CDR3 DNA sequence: TGTGCCAGCTCACCTAAACAGGGTCCCTACGAGCAGTACTTC. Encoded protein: CASSPKQGPYEQYF.

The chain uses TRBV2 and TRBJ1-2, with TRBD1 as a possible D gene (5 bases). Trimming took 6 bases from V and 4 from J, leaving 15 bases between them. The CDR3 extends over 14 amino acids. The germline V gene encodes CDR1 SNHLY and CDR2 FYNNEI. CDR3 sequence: CASSPAGDGYGYTF. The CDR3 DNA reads TGTGCCAGCAGCCCCGCGGGGGATGGCTATGGCTACACCTTC. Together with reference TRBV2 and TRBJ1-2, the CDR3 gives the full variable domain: EPEVTQTPSHQVTQMGQEVILRCVPISNHLYFYWYRQILGQKVEFLVSFYNNEISEKSEIFDDQFSVERPDGSNFTLKIRSTKLEDSAMYFCASSPAGDGYGYTFGSGTRLTVV.

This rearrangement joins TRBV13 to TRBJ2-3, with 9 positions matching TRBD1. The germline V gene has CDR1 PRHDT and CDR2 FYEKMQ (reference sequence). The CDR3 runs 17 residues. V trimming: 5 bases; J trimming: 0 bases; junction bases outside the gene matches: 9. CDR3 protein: CASSQTRDRVSTDTQYF. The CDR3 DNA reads TGTGCCAGCAGCCAAACTCGGGACAGGGTTAGCACAGATACGCAGTATTTT.

The CDR3 spells CASSLMGGRETQYF. Written as DNA, the CDR3 is TGTGCCAGCAGTCTGATGGGGGGGCGAGAGACCCAGTACTTC. This sequence joins TRBV6-1 and TRBJ2-5; weak D call: TRBD2 (7 bases). V lost 5 bases to trimming and J lost 4 bases, with 14 bases between them. Per the germline V gene, CDR1 is MNHNS and CDR2 is SASEGT. This CDR3 comprises 14 residues.

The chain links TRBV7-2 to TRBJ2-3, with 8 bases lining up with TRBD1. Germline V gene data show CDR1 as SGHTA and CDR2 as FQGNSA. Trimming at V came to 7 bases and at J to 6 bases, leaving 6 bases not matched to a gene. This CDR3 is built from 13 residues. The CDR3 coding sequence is TGTGCCAGCACCGGACAGGGCCTCGATACGCAGTATTTT. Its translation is CASTGQGLDTQYF.

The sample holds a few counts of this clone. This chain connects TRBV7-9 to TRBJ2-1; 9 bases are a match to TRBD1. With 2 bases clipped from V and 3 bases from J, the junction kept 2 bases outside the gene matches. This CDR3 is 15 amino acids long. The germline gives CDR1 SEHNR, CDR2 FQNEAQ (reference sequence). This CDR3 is CASSLRQGVYNEQFF. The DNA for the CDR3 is TGTGCCAGCAGCTTAAGACAGGGGGTCTACAATGAGCAGTTCTTC.

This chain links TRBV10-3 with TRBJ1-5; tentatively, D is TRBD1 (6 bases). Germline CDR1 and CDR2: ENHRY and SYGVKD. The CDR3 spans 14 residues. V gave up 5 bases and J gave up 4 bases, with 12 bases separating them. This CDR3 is CAISTGGANQPQHF. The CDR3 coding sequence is TGTGCCATCAGTACGGGGGGGGCGAATCAGCCCCAGCATTTT.

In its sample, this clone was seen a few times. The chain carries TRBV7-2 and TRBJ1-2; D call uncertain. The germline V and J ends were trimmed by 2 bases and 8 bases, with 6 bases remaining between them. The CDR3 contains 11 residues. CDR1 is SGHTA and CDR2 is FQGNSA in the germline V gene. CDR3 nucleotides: TGTGCCAGCAGCTTATTGGAGGGCTACACCTTC. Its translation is CASSLLEGYTF.